This T cell receptor beta chain derives from a study of blood T cell repertoires in COVID-19. For the study at large: COVID-19 samples collected from the United States, Italy and Spain covered acute and convalescent phases. Sample material is recorded as cDNA or gDNA derived from T cells, B-cell-depleted T cells, or PBMCs.

In the authors' methods: Amplification of reference gene primers provided the estimated nucleated cell counts. TCRdb keeps only in-frame clones here, not all; method: immunoSEQ multiplex PCR. Clone size and the V and J calls come from that table; the DNA yielded D and trimming. The sample has 100,000 to 120,000 clones; roughly 80% are singletons. Germline V CDR1 and CDR2: SGHRS, YFSETQ. V lost 3 bases, J lost 4 bases, and 4 bases stayed unmatched. The CDR3 loop spans 14 amino acids. Sequenced sample: peripheral blood. The sequence was obtained from a woman in her 70s with acute or convalescent COVID-19. The rearrangement uses TRBV5-1 and TRBJ1-2; 9 bases line up with TRBD1. The CDR3 sequence: CASSSTGGVYGYTF. The CDR3 DNA reads TGCGCCAGCAGCTCTACAGGGGGCGTCTATGGCTACACCTTC.